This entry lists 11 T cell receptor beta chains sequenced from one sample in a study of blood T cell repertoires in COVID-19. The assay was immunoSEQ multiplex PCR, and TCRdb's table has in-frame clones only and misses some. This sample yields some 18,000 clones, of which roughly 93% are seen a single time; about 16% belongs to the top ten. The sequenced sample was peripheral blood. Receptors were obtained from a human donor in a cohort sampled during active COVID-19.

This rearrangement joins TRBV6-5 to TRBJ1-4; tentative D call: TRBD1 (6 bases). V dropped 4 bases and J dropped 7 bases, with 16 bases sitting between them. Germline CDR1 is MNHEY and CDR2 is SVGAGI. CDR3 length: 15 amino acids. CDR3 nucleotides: TGTGCCAGCAGTTTAGGGGGAATAGGGGGTGAAAAACTGTTTTTT. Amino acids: CASSLGGIGGEKLFF.

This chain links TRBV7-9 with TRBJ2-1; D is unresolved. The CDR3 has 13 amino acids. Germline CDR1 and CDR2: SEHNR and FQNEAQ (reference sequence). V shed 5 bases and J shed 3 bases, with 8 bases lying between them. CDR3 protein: CASSPAVYNEQFF. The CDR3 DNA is TGTGCCAGCAGCCCCGCGGTCTACAATGAGCAGTTCTTC.

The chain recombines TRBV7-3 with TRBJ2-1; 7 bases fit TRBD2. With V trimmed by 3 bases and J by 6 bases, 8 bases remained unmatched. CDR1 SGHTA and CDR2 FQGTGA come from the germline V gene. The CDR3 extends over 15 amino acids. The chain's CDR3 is CASSFLGGYSNEQFF. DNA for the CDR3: TGTGCCAGCAGCTTCCTGGGGGGGTATTCCAATGAGCAGTTCTTC.

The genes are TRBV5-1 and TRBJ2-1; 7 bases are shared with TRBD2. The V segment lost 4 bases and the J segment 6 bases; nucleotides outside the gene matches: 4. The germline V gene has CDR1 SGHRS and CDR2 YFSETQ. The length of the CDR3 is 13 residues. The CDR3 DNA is TGCGCCAGCAGCACGGGACTACTCAATGAGCAGTTCTTC. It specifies CASSTGLLNEQFF.

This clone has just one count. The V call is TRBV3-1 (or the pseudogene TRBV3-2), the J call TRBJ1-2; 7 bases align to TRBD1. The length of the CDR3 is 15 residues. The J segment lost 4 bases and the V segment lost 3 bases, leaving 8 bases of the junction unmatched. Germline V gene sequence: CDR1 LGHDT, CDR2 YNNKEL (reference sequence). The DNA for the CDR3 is TGTGCCAGCAGCCAGATGACCGGGACAGTCTATGGCTACACCTTC. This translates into CASSQMTGTVYGYTF.

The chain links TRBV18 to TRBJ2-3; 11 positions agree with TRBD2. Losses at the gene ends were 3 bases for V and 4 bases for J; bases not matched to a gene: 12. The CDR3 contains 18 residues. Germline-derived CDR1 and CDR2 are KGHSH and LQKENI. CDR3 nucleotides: TGTGCCAGCTCACCGAGGCTAGCGGGGGGCTCTCCCGCAGATACGCAGTATTTT. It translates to CASSPRLAGGSPADTQYF.

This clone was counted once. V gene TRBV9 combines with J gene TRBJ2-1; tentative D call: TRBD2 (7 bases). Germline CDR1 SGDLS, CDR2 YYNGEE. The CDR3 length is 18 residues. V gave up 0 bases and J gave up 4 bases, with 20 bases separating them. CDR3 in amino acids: CASSVAGAGEHSYNEQFF. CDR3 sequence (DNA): TGTGCCAGCAGCGTAGCGGGGGCGGGAGAACATAGTTACAATGAGCAGTTCTTC.

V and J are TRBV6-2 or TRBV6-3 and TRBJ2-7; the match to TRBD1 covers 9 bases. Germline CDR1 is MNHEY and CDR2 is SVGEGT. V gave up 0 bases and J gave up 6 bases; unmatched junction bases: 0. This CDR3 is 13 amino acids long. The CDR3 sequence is CASSYSTGGEQYF. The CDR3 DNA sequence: TGTGCCAGCAGTTACTCGACAGGGGGCGAGCAGTACTTC.

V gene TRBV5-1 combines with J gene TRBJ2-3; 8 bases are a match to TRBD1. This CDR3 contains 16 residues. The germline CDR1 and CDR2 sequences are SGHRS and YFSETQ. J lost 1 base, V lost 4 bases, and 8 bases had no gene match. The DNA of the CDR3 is TGCGCCAGCAGCCCCAGTGGACAGGGCGGCACAGATACGCAGTATTTT. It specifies CASSPSGQGGTDTQYF.

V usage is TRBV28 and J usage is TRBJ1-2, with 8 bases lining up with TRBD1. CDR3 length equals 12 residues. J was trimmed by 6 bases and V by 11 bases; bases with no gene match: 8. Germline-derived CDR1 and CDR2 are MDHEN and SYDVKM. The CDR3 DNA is TGTGCCGTCATCAGGGGGCAGGATGGCTACACCTTC. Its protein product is CAVIRGQDGYTF.

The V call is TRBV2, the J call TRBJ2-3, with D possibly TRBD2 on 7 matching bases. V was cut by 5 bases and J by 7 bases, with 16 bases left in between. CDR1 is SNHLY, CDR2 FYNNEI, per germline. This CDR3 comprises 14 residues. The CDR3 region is CASSLGGGKNTQYF. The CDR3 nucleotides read TGTGCCAGCAGTCTTGGGGGGGGCAAGAATACGCAGTATTTT.